This T cell receptor beta chain was profiled in a study of blood T cell repertoires in COVID-19. For the study at large: Some COVID-19 samples were acute and others convalescent; all came from the United States, Italy and Spain. PBMCs, B-cell-depleted T cells, or T cells provided the cDNA or gDNA that made up the material.

Germline CDR1 SGHNT, CDR2 YENEEA. Trimming stripped 7 bases from V and 4 bases from J, with 8 bases between. CDR3 length: 12 amino acids. In the source study's methods: Estimated nucleated cell counts came from reference gene primer amplification. Only in-frame clones appear in the TCRdb table, and some are missing; sequencing was by immunoSEQ multiplex PCR. V and J calls and clone size are as listed in that table; D and trimming were resolved from the DNA. The sample includes around 250,000 clones, less than 85% of them seen just once. The sequence was collected from a man aged 60-69 years who had recovered from COVID-19. V is TRBV11-3 and J is TRBJ1-5, with no clear D. The sample consisted of peripheral blood. The CDR3 loop reads CASKFPNQPQHF. The CDR3 nucleotides are TGTGCCAGCAAATTCCCGAATCAGCCCCAGCATTTT.